These 3 T cell receptor beta chains were sequenced from one sample in a study of blood T cell repertoires in COVID-19. Sequencing was performed with immunoSEQ multiplex PCR; in TCRdb, only in-frame clones are kept and a portion is missing. Of approximately 190,000 clones detected, 84% appear once; the ten largest clones hold more than 4.5%. Material for sequencing was peripheral blood. These receptors were taken from a woman aged 65 to 85 with active or convalescent COVID-19.

The V and J genes are TRBV4-2 and TRBJ2-5; D is possibly TRBD1 (5 bases). Germline V gives CDR1 LGHNA, CDR2 YNFKEQ. Trimming took 4 bases from V and 1 from J, leaving 16 bases between them. This CDR3 spans 16 amino acids. CDR3 nucleotide sequence: TGTGCCAGCAGCCTCCCCAGGGTATTGGGCCAAGAGACCCAGTACTTC. Its translation: CASSLPRVLGQETQYF.

The chain uses TRBV25-1 and TRBJ2-3; 9 bases line up with TRBD2. The CDR3 spans 14 residues. V was clipped by 5 bases and J by 11 bases; unmatched bases: 11. CDR1 MGHDK and CDR2 SYGVNS come from the germline V gene. Written as DNA, the CDR3 is TGTGCCAGCAGTTCGGGCGGGAGGGCCTGGGGGCAGTATTTT. Translation gives CASSSGGRAWGQYF.

This chain links TRBV5-1 with TRBJ2-4; 9 nucleotides match TRBD2. The CDR3 consists of 15 residues. Per the germline V gene, CDR1 is SGHRS and CDR2 is YFSETQ. The trim removed 0 bases at V and 4 bases at J, leaving 2 bases unmatched. CDR3 loop: CASSLGGREKNIQYF. CDR3 bases: TGCGCCAGCAGCTTGGGCGGGAGGGAAAAAAACATTCAGTACTTC. Combining the CDR3 with reference TRBV5-1 and TRBJ2-4 gives the whole variable domain KAGVTQTPRYLIKTRGQQVTLSCSPISGHRSVSWYQQTPGQGLQFLFEYFSETQRNKGNFPGRFSGRQFSNSRSEMNVSTLELGDSALYLCASSLGGREKNIQYFGAGTRLSVL.